Sequencing of this T cell receptor beta chain was carried out in a study of blood T cells in healthy people across ages. Germline CDR1 reads SQVTM; CDR2 reads ANQGSEA. Trimming shortened V by 4 bases and J by 10 bases, and 13 bases separated the two germline ends. The CDR3 consists of 11 residues. Notes on the study in general: Long-lived donors carried more naive CD4+ cells and greater diversity than aged donors.

The second PCR ran roughly 7 to 12 cycles with a sample-barcoded 5' primer and J-beta primers. Using its own MiXCR run on the 5' RACE reads, TCRdb lists one record per CDR3 protein. The sample lists 750,000 or so distinct CDR3 sequences, approximately 25% occurring once. Worth noting for this clonotype: Its antigen is as yet unknown.

Separately, the same data were catalogued under a study of T cells of mothers and their children.

The sample comprised blood. This sequence was found in a boy aged 5-17 years in good health. The rearrangement links TRBV29-1 to TRBJ1-1; weak D call: TRBD1 (5 bases). CDR3 nucleotide sequence: TGCAGCGTTGTCAGAGGGGATCGAGCTTTCTTT. This gives the protein CSVVRGDRAFF.